The entry below gives a single TCR beta chain sequence along with its context. The data are from a study of blood T cell repertoires in COVID-19. Looking at the study overall: Sources were T cells, B-cell-depleted T cells, or PBMCs; the material itself was cDNA or gDNA.

The assay was immunoSEQ multiplex PCR, and TCRdb's table has in-frame clones only and misses some. In the table there are about 150,000 clones, 85% to 90% of which are singletons. The source is a woman of 80 years or more with COVID-19, enrolled during active disease. Sequenced sample: peripheral blood.

The CDR3 region has the DNA TGTGCCAGCAGCAAACGTGCGAGGAGGGGCGAGGAGACCCAGTACTTC. Its translation is CASSKRARRGEETQYF. The rearrangement joins TRBV21-1 to TRBJ2-5; the DNA was not used to check the table's D call, TRBD2. TRBV21-1 is classified as a pseudogene. The CDR3 is made up of 16 amino acids.